These 14 T cell receptor beta chains originate from one sample sequenced in a study of blood T cell repertoires in COVID-19. The method was immunoSEQ multiplex PCR; TCRdb's version includes in-frame clones alone and lacks a portion of them. The sample holds roughly 250,000 clones, about 90% seen once. The sample taken for sequencing was PBMCs or T cells enriched from blood (not recorded which). Every receptor here comes from a woman between 18 and 29 years old who had recovered from COVID-19.

This rearrangement joins TRBV5-1 to TRBJ1-4; D is unclear. CDR1 is SGHRS, CDR2 YFSETQ, per germline. V was cut by 5 bases and J by 5 bases, with 16 bases left in between. The CDR3 loop spans 15 amino acids. The CDR3 DNA sequence: TGCGCCAGCAGTTATATACCGGGAAACAATGAAAAACTGTTTTTT. Translation gives CASSYIPGNNEKLFF.

The gene calls are TRBV5-1 and TRBJ2-1; 7 bases agree with TRBD2. The CDR3 consists of 15 residues. Germline CDR1 is SGHRS and CDR2 is YFSETQ. J gave up 4 bases and V 0 bases, and 4 bases lay outside the gene matches. This CDR3 is CASSLGGGGYNEQFF. In DNA form, the CDR3 reads TGCGCCAGCAGCTTGGGCGGGGGTGGTTACAATGAGCAGTTCTTC.

V usage is TRBV12-5 and J usage is TRBJ1-5; D is unresolved. CDR1 and CDR2 (germline): LGHNT, FRNRAP. V gave up 0 bases and J gave up 6 bases, with 6 bases separating them. This CDR3 is 13 amino acids long. The CDR3 coding sequence is TGTGCTAGTGGTTTGGTACTATTTCAGCCCCAGCATTTT. The encoded protein is CASGLVLFQPQHF.

This rearrangement joins TRBV7-4 to TRBJ1-1, with TRBD1 identical over 9 bases. V lost 5 bases to trimming and J lost 1 base; unmatched junction nucleotides: 11. The CDR3 is made up of 17 amino acids. Per the germline V gene, CDR1 is SGHVT and CDR2 is SQSDAQ. CDR3 sequence: CASSLGTGFFPNTEAFF. The CDR3 DNA reads as TGTGCCAGCAGCCTTGGGACAGGGTTTTTCCCGAACACTGAAGCTTTCTTT.

CDR3 in amino acids: CASSPLIYTF. CDR3 DNA: TGTGCCAGCAGCCCCCTTATCTACACCTTC. This chain uses TRBV7-2 with TRBJ1-2, with no clear D. The length of the CDR3 is 10 residues. V was cut by 5 bases and J by 10 bases, with 8 bases left in between. The germline V gene has CDR1 SGHTA and CDR2 FQGNSA.

The rearrangement uses TRBV30 and TRBJ1-2; 8 bases align to TRBD1. CDR1 is GTSNPN and CDR2 is SVGIG in the germline V gene (reference sequence). The CDR3 runs to 15 residues. J gave up 13 bases and V 0 bases, and 16 bases lay outside the gene matches. Here the CDR3 reads CAWSVPTKDRVRCTF. The CDR3 nucleotides are TGTGCCTGGAGTGTCCCCACTAAGGACAGGGTTCGATGCACCTTC.

The gene calls are TRBV2 and TRBJ2-1, with 10 bases fitting TRBD1. J gave up 6 bases and V 3 bases, and 8 bases lay outside the gene matches. The CDR3 runs to 16 residues. Germline assignment: CDR1 SNHLY and CDR2 FYNNEI. The CDR3 bases are TGTGCCAGCAGTGACATCCGGGACAGGGGATCCAATGAGCAGTTCTTC. It specifies CASSDIRDRGSNEQFF.

The chain recombines TRBV7-9 with TRBJ1-1, with D perhaps TRBD1 (6 bases). Trimming removed 1 base at V and 0 bases at J, with 9 bases between. The CDR3 is 15 residues long. Germline assignment: CDR1 SEHNR and CDR2 FQNEAQ (reference sequence). The CDR3 nucleotides are TGTGCCAGCAGCTTAGTACAGGGTATGAACACTGAAGCTTTCTTT. Encoded protein: CASSLVQGMNTEAFF.

This clone was recorded once. This chain uses TRBV7-3 with TRBJ2-3; 9 nucleotides agree with TRBD2. The germline V gene encodes CDR1 SGHTA and CDR2 FQGTGA. This CDR3 is built from 15 residues. The V and J ends lost 4 bases and 1 base, in that order; junction bases with no gene match: 3. The CDR3 bases are TGTGCCAGCAGCTCGGGACTAGCAGGCACAGATACGCAGTATTTT. This gives the protein CASSSGLAGTDTQYF.

The rearrangement joins TRBV6-5 to TRBJ2-5, with TRBD1 matching over 7 bases. Germline CDR1 reads MNHEY; CDR2 reads SVGAGI. The CDR3 has 15 amino acids. V lost 4 bases to trimming and J lost 2 bases; unmatched junction nucleotides: 7. Written as DNA, the CDR3 is TGTGCCAGCAGTTCCACACAGGGGCTACAAGAGACCCAGTACTTC. Amino acid sequence: CASSSTQGLQETQYF.

Here the CDR3 DNA reads TGTGCCATCAGTGTGAGGGGGCGGACTGAAGCTTTCTTT. Translation: CAISVRGRTEAFF. This chain uses TRBV10-3 with TRBJ1-1; 7 bases align to TRBD1. This CDR3 is built from 13 residues. The junction had 4 bases not matched to a gene; V was cut back by 4 bases and J by 5 bases. Per germline, CDR1 ENHRY and CDR2 SYGVKD.

V gene TRBV3-1 (or the pseudogene TRBV3-2) combines with J gene TRBJ2-6; a weak D match, TRBD1 (5 bases). CDR1 is LGHDT and CDR2 is YNNKEL in the germline V gene (reference sequence). V was pared by 1 base and J by 2 bases, with 6 bases between. CDR3 length: 15 amino acids. The CDR3 bases are TGTGCCAGCAGCCAAGTAGGGGCTGGGGCCAACGTCCTGACTTTC. This codes for CASSQVGAGANVLTF.

This chain links TRBV10-3 with TRBJ1-1, with a possible D match to TRBD1 (5 bases). V was cut by 7 bases and J by 3 bases, with 6 bases left in between. This CDR3 is 11 amino acids long. Germline V gives CDR1 ENHRY, CDR2 SYGVKD. The CDR3 region is CAITGDTEAFF. CDR3 nucleotides: TGTGCCATCACGGGGGACACTGAAGCTTTCTTT.

The chain employs TRBV4-1 and TRBJ1-1; weak D call: TRBD1 (5 bases). Germline CDR1 is MGHRA and CDR2 is YSYEKL. Trimming pared 3 bases from V and 6 bases from J, leaving 11 bases between. This CDR3 is 13 amino acids long. CDR3 nucleotide sequence: TGCGCCAGCAGCCATCTAGGGGTGGCTGAAGCTTTCTTT. It encodes CASSHLGVAEAFF.